This T cell receptor (beta chain) was sequenced in a study of shared clonotypes between healthy human individuals. Turning to the study itself: Sampling drew on donors who were a couple of women and a few men aged 18 to 49. Each donor's CD4 naive and CD4 memory cells filled three plates apiece, CD8 naive two, and CD8 memory one.

Naive CD8 isolation took CD45RO-negative cells positively selected for CCR7 and excluded terminally differentiated effector memory CD45RA+ cells. Donation came from healthy HIV-negative adults that had no recent acute infections or vaccinations. Deep level was the assay's run setting. Measured with immunoSEQ multiplex PCR; TCRdb has only the in-frame clones, and not every one. The sample holds fewer than 700,000 clones, roughly 96% seen once. Germline CDR1 and CDR2: SEHNR and FQNEAQ (reference sequence). The CDR3 is made up of 14 amino acids. V gene TRBV7-9 combines with J gene TRBJ2-5, with D hard to call. TRBJ2-7 matches the DNA end more closely, so the J call is doubtful. The source is a woman aged 25 to 39 in good health. The specimen sequenced was naive CD8+ T cells sorted from blood. As DNA, the CDR3 is TGTGCCAGCAGCTTAGGGCAGAGCTCCTACGAGCAGTACTTC. Its translation: CASSLGQSSYEQYF.